Given below is one T cell receptor (beta chain) in context. This sample was included in a study of control samples from healthy donors and cancer patients. There are 16 residues in the CDR3. The germline CDR1 and CDR2 sequences are ENHRY and SYGVKD. The ends were cut back, 5 bases at V and 4 bases at J, with 17 bases in the middle. Measured with immunoSEQ multiplex PCR; TCRdb has only the in-frame clones, and not every one. This sample carries some 70,000 clones, more than 80% of them seen once, and the ten largest clones take 2.5% to 3.5%. The chain carries TRBV10-3 and TRBJ1-4, with a tentative D call TRBD1 (5 bases). Source material: PBMCs. This TCR was sampled from a woman aged 45-65 years with lung cancer. In DNA form, the CDR3 reads TGTGCCATCAGTCCGGGACTGGGGGACCTTAATGAAAAACTGTTTTTT. It codes for CAISPGLGDLNEKLFF.